This is a list of T cell receptor beta chains from one sample in a study of cytomegalovirus exposure and HLA in healthy donors. TCRdb's copy holds only in-frame clones and misses some; the assay was immunoSEQ multiplex PCR. The sample yields 170,000 or so clones, roughly 88% seen once. The material sequenced was PBMCs. Every receptor here comes from a man in his fifties or sixties in good health and CMV-seropositive. CDR3s include the opening cysteine and the closing phenylalanine or tryptophan. D genes are given only for firm matches. Rows may omit the clone size; those that give it use once, few, many or a size class.

>TRBJ2-1|TRBV11-2|NA|NA
CASSSRTTSYNEQFF
TGTGCCAGCAGCTCAAGGACTACCTCCTACAATGAGCAGTTCTTC
>TRBJ2-1|TRBV7-2|NA|NA
CASSFTFTDEQFF
TGTGCCAGCAGCTTTACTTTCACGGATGAGCAGTTCTTC
>TRBJ2-2|TRBV6-4|NA|NA
CASSRTGGAGELFF
TGTGCCAGCAGCCGGACAGGCGGGGCCGGGGAGCTGTTTTTT
>TRBJ2-1|TRBV5-1|NA|NA
CASSLGQGTNEQFF
TGCGCCAGCAGCTTGGGGCAGGGTACCAATGAGCAGTTCTTC
>TRBJ1-2|TRBV7-8|NA|NA
CASSLAATEYYGYTF
TGTGCCAGCAGCTTAGCGGCCACAGAGTACTATGGCTACACCTTC
>TRBJ1-1|TRBV5-1|NA|NA
CASSLGVMNTEAFF
TGCGCCAGCAGCTTGGGAGTCATGAACACTGAAGCTTTCTTT
>TRBJ2-5|TRBV18|NA|few
CASSPLQIETQYF
TGTGCCAGCTCACCACTACAGATAGAGACCCAGTACTTC
>TRBJ2-1|TRBV9|TRBD2|NA
CASSVAGEAGGYNEQFF
TGTGCCAGCAGCGTAGCAGGGGAAGCGGGGGGTTACAATGAGCAGTTCTTC
>TRBJ2-4|TRBV18|TRBD2|once
CASSLWTSGTGGAKNIQYF
TGTGCCAGCTCGCTCTGGACTAGCGGGACGGGGGGGGCCAAAAACATTCAGTACTTC
>TRBJ2-1|TRBV7-2|TRBD2|once
CASSLLAGGPSEQFF
TGTGCCAGCAGCCTACTAGCGGGGGGGCCGAGTGAGCAGTTCTTC
>TRBJ2-1|TRBV4-1|TRBD2|NA
CASSLSGGEHNEQFF
TGCGCCAGCAGCCTGAGCGGGGGGGAGCACAATGAGCAGTTCTTC
>TRBJ2-1|TRBV5-4|TRBD2|NA
CASSIPLAGVAYNEQFF
TGTGCCAGCAGCATACCACTAGCGGGAGTCGCCTACAATGAGCAGTTCTTC
>TRBJ2-1|TRBV5-1|NA|NA
CASSQGFYNEQFF
TGCGCCAGCAGCCAGGGTTTCTACAATGAGCAGTTCTTC
>TRBJ2-1|TRBV2|NA|few
CASRSQIRGEQFF
TGTGCCAGCAGATCTCAGATCAGGGGTGAGCAGTTCTTC
>TRBJ2-7|TRBV18|NA|NA
CASSPLTATGSTYEQYF
TGTGCCAGCTCACCACTTACTGCGACAGGATCTACCTACGAGCAGTACTTC
>TRBJ1-3|TRBV5-4|NA|NA
CASSLDLGSSGNTIYF
TGTGCCAGCAGCTTGGACTTAGGGAGCTCTGGAAACACCATATATTTT
>TRBJ2-1|TRBV18|TRBD2|NA
CASSPTSGGAYTMSFFF
TGTGCCAGCTCACCGACTAGCGGGGGGGCTTATACAATGAGTTTTTTCTTC
>TRBJ1-5|TRBV7-3|NA|NA
CASSATLNQPQHF
TGTGCCAGCAGCGCGACACTGAATCAGCCCCAGCATTTT
>TRBJ1-1|TRBV5-4|TRBD1|once
CASRVRGQGSAEAFF
TGTGCCAGCAGAGTCCGGGGACAGGGAAGCGCTGAAGCTTTCTTT
>TRBJ1-3|TRBV7-8|NA|few
CASSGRGSGNTIYF
TGTGCCAGCAGCGGCCGCGGATCTGGAAACACCATATATTTT
>TRBJ2-1|TRBV25-1|TRBD2|NA
CASSESGTSGSSYNEQFF
TGTGCCAGCAGTGAATCAGGGACTAGCGGGAGCTCCTACAATGAGCAGTTCTTC
>TRBJ1-3|TRBV7-8|TRBD1|NA
CASSEGTVSGNTIYF
TGTGCCAGCAGCGAGGGGACAGTCTCTGGAAACACCATATATTTT
>TRBJ1-1|TRBV5-1|TRBD1|once
CASSSDGQGNTEAFF
TGCGCCAGCAGCTCCGACGGACAGGGGAACACTGAAGCTTTCTTT
>TRBJ1-5|TRBV19|TRBD1|NA
CASSPEKEGQRGQPQHF
TGTGCCAGTAGTCCTGAAAAAGAGGGACAGAGGGGTCAGCCCCAGCATTTT
>TRBJ2-4|TRBV15|NA|NA
CATSSSRVSIQYF
TGTGCCACCAGCAGCAGCAGGGTAAGCATTCAGTACTTC
>TRBJ1-1|TRBV5-5|NA|NA
CASSLEGWTEAFF
TGTGCCAGCAGCTTGGAGGGGTGGACTGAAGCTTTCTTT
>TRBJ1-1|TRBV15|NA|NA
CATSREHQEAFF
TGTGCCACCAGCAGAGAGCACCAGGAAGCTTTCTTT
>TRBJ2-5|TRBV5-1|NA|NA
CASSLDRPRETQYF
TGCGCCAGCAGTCTAGACAGGCCCCGAGAGACCCAGTACTTC
>TRBJ1-1|TRBV11-2|TRBD1|NA
CASSPGDRGTEAFF
TGTGCCAGCAGCCCTGGGGACAGGGGGACTGAAGCTTTCTTT
>TRBJ2-1|TRBV12-5|TRBD1|NA
CASGPGQGSYNEQFF
TGTGCTAGTGGTCCGGGACAGGGGAGCTACAATGAGCAGTTCTTC
>TRBJ2-1|TRBV14|TRBD2|NA
CASSPVHGLAINEQFF
TGTGCCAGCAGCCCCGTCCACGGACTAGCTATCAATGAGCAGTTCTTC
>TRBJ1-1|TRBV2|TRBD1|NA
CASSHRGGRGNTEAFF
TGTGCCAGCAGCCACAGGGGGGGTAGGGGGAACACTGAAGCTTTCTTT
>TRBJ1-2|TRBV28|TRBD1|once
CASSRTGGAGYGYTF
TGTGCCAGCAGTAGGACAGGGGGCGCGGGCTATGGCTACACCTTC
>TRBJ1-2|TRBV6-1|NA|NA
CASSTQATYGYTF
TGTGCCAGCAGCACACAGGCGACCTATGGCTACACCTTC
>TRBJ2-1|TRBV30|TRBD1|NA
CAWSVPDRGGTYNEQFF
TGTGCCTGGAGTGTTCCAGACAGGGGTGGAACCTACAATGAGCAGTTCTTC